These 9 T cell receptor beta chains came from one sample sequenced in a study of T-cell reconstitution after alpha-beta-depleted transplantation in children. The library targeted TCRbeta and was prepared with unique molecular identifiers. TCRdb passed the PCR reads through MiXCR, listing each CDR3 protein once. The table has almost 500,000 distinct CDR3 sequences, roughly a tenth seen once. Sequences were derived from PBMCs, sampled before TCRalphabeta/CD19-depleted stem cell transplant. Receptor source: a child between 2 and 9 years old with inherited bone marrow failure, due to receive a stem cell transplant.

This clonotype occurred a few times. The CDR3 DNA follows: TGTGCCAGCAGCGACAGGACTAACACCGGGGAGCTGTTTTTT. Encoded protein: CASSDRTNTGELFF. J is TRBJ2-2 and V is TRBV9; either TRBD1 or TRBD2 may supply D (5 bases each). CDR1 and CDR2 (germline): SGDLS, YYNGEE. CDR3 length: 14 amino acids. V dropped 3 bases and J dropped 2 bases, with 8 bases sitting between them.

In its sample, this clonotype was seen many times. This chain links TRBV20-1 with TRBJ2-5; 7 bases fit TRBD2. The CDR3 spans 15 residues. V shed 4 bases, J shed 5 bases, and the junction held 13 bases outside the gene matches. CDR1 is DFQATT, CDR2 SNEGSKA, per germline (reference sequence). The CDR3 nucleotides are TGCAGTGCTACCCTCCCGGCGGGAGCTTGGGAGACCCAGTACTTC. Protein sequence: CSATLPAGAWETQYF.

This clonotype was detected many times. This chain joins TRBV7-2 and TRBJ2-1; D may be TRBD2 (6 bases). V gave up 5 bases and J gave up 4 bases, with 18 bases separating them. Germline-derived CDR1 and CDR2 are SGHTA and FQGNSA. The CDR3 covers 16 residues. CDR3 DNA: TGTGCCAGCAGCGACGACCGGAGGGGTCTTTACAATGAGCAGTTCTTC. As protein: CASSDDRRGLYNEQFF. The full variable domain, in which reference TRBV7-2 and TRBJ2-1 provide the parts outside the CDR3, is GAGVSQSPSNKVTEKGKDVELRCDPISGHTALYWYRQSLGQGLEFLIYFQGNSAPDKSGLPSDRFSAERTGGSVSTLTIQRTQQEDSAVYLCASSDDRRGLYNEQFFGPGTRLTVL.

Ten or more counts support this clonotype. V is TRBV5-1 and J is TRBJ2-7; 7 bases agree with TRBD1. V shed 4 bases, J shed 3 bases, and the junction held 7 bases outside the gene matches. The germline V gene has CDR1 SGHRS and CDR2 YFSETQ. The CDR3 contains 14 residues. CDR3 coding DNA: TGCGCCAGCAGCCCTGGGACAGTTCACTACGAGCAGTACTTC. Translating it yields CASSPGTVHYEQYF.

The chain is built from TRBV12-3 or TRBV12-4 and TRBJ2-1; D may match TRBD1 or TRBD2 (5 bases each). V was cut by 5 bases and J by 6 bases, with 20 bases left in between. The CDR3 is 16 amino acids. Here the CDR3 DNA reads TGTGCCAGCAGTCCCCCTCGGGTGGGGGTGAGCAATGAGCAGTTCTTC. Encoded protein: CASSPPRVGVSNEQFF.

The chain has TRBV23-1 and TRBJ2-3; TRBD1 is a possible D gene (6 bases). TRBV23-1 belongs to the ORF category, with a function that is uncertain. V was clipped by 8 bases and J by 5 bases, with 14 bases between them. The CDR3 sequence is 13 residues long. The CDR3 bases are TGCGCCAGCGGAAACAGGGAGATAGATACGCAGTATTTT. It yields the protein CASGNREIDTQYF.

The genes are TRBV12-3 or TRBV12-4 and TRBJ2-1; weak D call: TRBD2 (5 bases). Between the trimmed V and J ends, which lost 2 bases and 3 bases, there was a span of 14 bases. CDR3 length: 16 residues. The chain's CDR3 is CASSLTPLRGYNEQFF. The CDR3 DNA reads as TGTGCCAGCAGTTTAACTCCCCTTCGGGGCTACAATGAGCAGTTCTTC.

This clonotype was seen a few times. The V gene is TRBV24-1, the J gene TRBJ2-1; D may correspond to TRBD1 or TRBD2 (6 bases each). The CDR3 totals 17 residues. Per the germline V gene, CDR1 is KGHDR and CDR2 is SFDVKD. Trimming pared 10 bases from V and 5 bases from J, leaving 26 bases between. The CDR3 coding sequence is TGTGCCACAGGACAGCACAGGGTAAGCCTAGCGCACAATGAGCAGTTCTTC. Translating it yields CATGQHRVSLAHNEQFF.

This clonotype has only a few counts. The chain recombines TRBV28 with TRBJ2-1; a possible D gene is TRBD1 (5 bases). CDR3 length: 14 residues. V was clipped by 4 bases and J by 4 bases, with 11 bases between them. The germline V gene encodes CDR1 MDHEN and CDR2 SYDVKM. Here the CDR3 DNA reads TGTGCCAGCAGTTCCGGACAAGAATACAATGAGCAGTTCTTC. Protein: CASSSGQEYNEQFF.